This T cell receptor beta chain is drawn from a study of monozygotic twins with inflammatory bowel disease (dated by TCRdb to the late 2010s). Regarding the research as a whole: A total of approximately 30 monozygotic twin pairs were included in the full study, comprising nine German pairs (four IBD-concordant, five IBD-discordant) and 19 IBD-discordant Danish pairs. The search for disease-associated traits relied mainly on comparing, within discordant pairs, IBD patients with their genetically identical healthy co-twins. Each individual had, on average, about 151 000 unique TCRalpha sequences and 181 000 unique TCRbeta sequences available for analysis. The research as a whole found: Because patients were on differing immunosuppressive treatments, the repertoires may have picked up extra background noise and inter-individual variability. Concordant and discordant twins showed no difference in repertoire similarity, possibly because of limited statistical power. The results gave no support for a single strong signal or clonotype linked to IBD. TCRbeta repertoire diversity, by inverse Simpson index, was decreased in IBD patients compared with their healthy co-twins. Distinction between different T cell subtypes could not be achieved in the analysis. Compared with healthy twins, IBD patients shared fewer clonotypes with other individuals, and the difference was most pronounced in patients with signs of disease activity.

The CDR3 goes from the cysteine to the phenylalanine over 16 residues. No nucleotide data were recorded. The germline V gene encodes CDR1 LGHDT and CDR2 YNNKEL (reference sequence). Libraries were made using 5' RACE. For each TCR library, 3,500 to 4,500 ng of total RNA was used. cDNA was synthesized with SMARTScribe reverse transcriptase in eight separate reactions per sample. During cDNA synthesis, template switching was used to introduce unique molecular identifiers that contained a 6-nucleotide sample barcode. Amplification of TCRalpha and TCRbeta cDNA involved two nested PCRs of 16 and 9 cycles, and each PCR was followed by bead purification. Before amplification, cDNA was treated with uracil DNA-glycosylase and purified using the QIAquick PCR purification kit. The second PCR added Illumina TruSeq-compatible adapters along with sample-specific barcodes. Library quality and concentration were checked on TapeStation and Qubit, and libraries were pooled at about 4.9 ng each. Sequencing of the pooled libraries was done on an Illumina HiSeq2500 single-index Rapid Run using custom sequencing primers and 2 x 100 bp reads. Processing in the source paper ran as follows. PCR and sequencing errors were corrected by UMI-based consensus assembly using MiGEC version 1.2.6. MiXCR version 2.1.1 was used to carry out V(D)J alignment, clonotype assembly and CDR3 extraction. Gene usage, clonotype sharing and MAIT/NKT TCR abundance were normalised by analysing the top 1000, 10 000 and 20 000 clonotypes per sample. Diversity was computed as the inverse Simpson index with the vegan R package after downsampling to 27 000 UMIs. Paired Mann-Whitney U tests on discordant twin pairs were used, with Benjamini-Hochberg multiple-testing correction. Once TCRdb had reprocessed the reads, it stored one entry per CDR3 protein sequence and supplied no DNA. It is TCRdb's table, rather than the study itself, that gives the V and J calls and clone size. The sample's own table lists some 210,000 distinct CDR3 sequences. Of the sample, 1.5% to 2% is held by the ten largest clones.

An approximately 2.5 ml peripheral blood sample was drawn into PAXgene tubes per donor and stored at -80°C. Without T cell sorting, total RNA was isolated from whole blood using the PAXgene blood miRNA kit on an automated QIAcube. Deep TCRalpha and TCRbeta repertoire profiling with unique molecular barcoding was performed on peripheral blood of monozygotic twin pairs concordant or discordant for inflammatory bowel disease. Smoking habits were recorded for all twin pairs, and individuals were classified as current, former or never smokers. Of note for this clonotype: Its antigen is currently not known.

The specimen was blood. The sequence is built from TRBV3-1 and TRBJ2-3; there is no DNA to check the TCRdb D call of TRBD1. The source of this sequence is a human donor with ulcerative colitis or Crohn's disease, or a healthy co-twin of an affected twin (not recorded which). The CDR3 has the sequence CASSQRTGGASDTQYF.